This TCR beta chain was identified in a study of T cell clonality in common variable immunodeficiency. Study observations and caveats: The cause of increased CVID clonality remains unclear without subpopulation sequencing.

In the case of this clone: What it binds is unknown. The read is 3 residues too short to cover the CDR3 end, so that end is filled in from the germline J gene.

Assay used: immunoSEQ multiplex PCR; TCRdb lists only in-frame clones, some missing. Recorded here are around 81,000 clones, with no singletons, and the ten leading clones hold around 0.8%. The length of the CDR3 is 14 residues. V lost 2 bases, J lost 2 bases, and 8 bases lay in between. CDR1 SGHTA and CDR2 FQGNSA come from the germline V gene. Sequencing was performed on peripheral blood mononuclear cells. The clonotype originates from a person between 18 and 75 years old in good health. This rearrangement joins TRBV7-2 to TRBJ2-3; no reliable D call. The CDR3 bases that were read are TGTGCCAGCAGCTTAAGGGCCGCCACAGATACG. The encoded protein is CASSLRAATDT. The whole CDR3 protein is CASSLRAATDTQYF.